The 20 T cell receptor beta chains reported below all come from one sample, sequenced in a study of T-cell reconstitution after alpha-beta-depleted transplantation in children. The TCRbeta library was prepared with unique molecular identifiers. TCRdb recomputed calls from the PCR reads with MiXCR, one row per CDR3 protein. Of 600,000 or so distinct CDR3 sequences in the sample, more than 20% were seen once. The source was PBMCs, mostly from graft donor cells, collected 360 days after TCRalphabeta/CD19-depleted stem cell transplant. Receptors originate from a boy in the first two years of life who had a stem cell transplant for acute myeloid leukemia, so the T cells may come from the graft donor.

V usage is TRBV20-1 and J usage is TRBJ2-1, with TRBD2 identical over 10 bases. CDR1 and CDR2 from the germline V gene are DFQATT and SNEGSKA (reference sequence). V shed 5 bases and J 1 base; nucleotides not matched to a gene: 2. There are 14 residues in the CDR3. The CDR3 nucleotides are TGCAGTGCTGTACTAGCGGGGTCCTACAATGAGCAGTTCTTC. It translates to CSAVLAGSYNEQFF.

CDR3 coding DNA: TGTGCCAGCAGCCCCTCAGGGGTAAACATTCAGTACTTC. Its protein is CASSPSGVNIQYF. The chain is built from TRBV4-2 and TRBJ2-4; tentatively, D is TRBD1 (6 bases). Per germline, CDR1 LGHNA and CDR2 YNFKEQ. The CDR3 consists of 13 residues. The V and J ends lost 4 bases and 6 bases respectively, with 10 bases between them.

This clonotype has a count of ten or more. V usage is TRBV2 and J usage is TRBJ2-3; 14 bases align to TRBD2. The CDR3 is made up of 16 amino acids. Per germline, CDR1 SNHLY and CDR2 FYNNEI. The V segment lost 3 bases and the J segment 5 bases; nucleotides outside the gene matches: 4. CDR3 DNA: TGTGCCAGCAGTGACCGACTAGCGGGGGGGCTAGATACGCAGTATTTT. The encoded protein is CASSDRLAGGLDTQYF.

This clonotype was found a few times. A much larger clone sits a single nucleotide away, making a read error possible. The CDR3 reads CASSWGQRQETQYF. In DNA form, the CDR3 reads TGCGCCAGCAGCTGGGGACAGAGACAAGAGACCCAGTACTTC. The rearrangement uses TRBV5-1 and TRBJ2-5, with 7 bases fitting TRBD1. This CDR3 has 14 residues. Germline CDR1 is SGHRS and CDR2 is YFSETQ. V trimming: 3 bases; J trimming: 2 bases; junction bases outside the gene matches: 4. The full variable domain, completed using reference TRBV5-1 and TRBJ2-5, is KAGVTQTPRYLIKTRGQQVTLSCSPISGHRSVSWYQQTPGQGLQFLFEYFSETQRNKGNFPGRFSGRQFSNSRSEMNVSTLELGDSALYLCASSWGQRQETQYFGPGTRLLVL.

V is TRBV28 and J is TRBJ1-1; no reliable D call. V gave up 3 bases and J gave up 0 bases, with 11 bases separating them. In germline, CDR1 is MDHEN, CDR2 SYDVKM. The CDR3 loop spans 15 amino acids. In DNA form, the CDR3 reads TGTGCCAGCAGTTTGACACGCGTGATGAACACTGAAGCTTTCTTT. Translation: CASSLTRVMNTEAFF.

This clonotype was picked up a small number of times. The chain recombines TRBV20-1 with TRBJ1-1; tentative D call: TRBD1 (5 bases). The V end lost 1 base, the J end lost 5 bases, and 17 bases lay between the germline ends. The germline gives CDR1 DFQATT, CDR2 SNEGSKA (reference sequence). The CDR3 runs to 15 residues. CDR3 nucleotides: TGCAGTGCTAGAGCCCCCGGGACTGTTCGTACTGAAGCTTTCTTT. Translation: CSARAPGTVRTEAFF.

This clonotype was recorded a few times. The genes are TRBV7-6 and TRBJ1-5; the D is unclear. CDR3 size: 14 residues. Germline V gene data show CDR1 as SGHVS and CDR2 as FNYEAQ. Trimming left V 5 bases short and J 6 bases short, with 14 bases between. In DNA form, the CDR3 reads TGTGCCAGCAGCCCCATGGGGTTGGCTCAGCCCCAGCATTTT. Protein product: CASSPMGLAQPQHF.

V gene TRBV7-9 combines with J gene TRBJ2-1; maybe TRBD2 (6 bases). The V gene's germline CDR1 is SEHNR and CDR2 FQNEAQ (reference sequence). V lost 5 bases, J lost 4 bases, and 15 bases lay in between. This CDR3 has 15 residues. The CDR3 spells CASSPGGGRYNEQFF. In DNA, the CDR3 is TGTGCCAGCAGCCCCGGGGGAGGAAGGTACAATGAGCAGTTCTTC.

This clonotype has a count of ten or more. The chain links TRBV29-1 to TRBJ2-7; no clear D gene. The CDR3 length is 12 residues. Deletions cut 4 bases from V and 1 base from J, with 8 bases between. From germline, CDR1 is SQVTM and CDR2 ANQGSEA. The CDR3 here is CSVAGLSYEQYF. Written as DNA, the CDR3 is TGCAGCGTTGCCGGGCTTTCCTACGAGCAGTACTTC.

A few counts support this clonotype. J is TRBJ2-3 and V is TRBV7-2; maybe TRBD2 (6 bases). In germline, CDR1 is SGHTA, CDR2 FQGNSA. This CDR3 is built from 13 residues. The germline V and J ends were trimmed by 5 bases and 5 bases, with 11 bases remaining between them. The CDR3 bases are TGTGCCAGCAGCCGGGACTTCCGAGATACGCAGTATTTT. Its translation: CASSRDFRDTQYF.

The CDR3 DNA follows: TGTGCCAGCAGTGAAGCGAGGAGGGGTGGCTACACCTTC. This translates into CASSEARRGGYTF. The chain carries TRBV6-1 and TRBJ1-2; D perhaps matches TRBD1 (5 bases). Germline CDR1 MNHNS, CDR2 SASEGT. The ends were cut back, 0 bases at V and 7 bases at J, with 9 bases in the middle. This CDR3 is built from 13 residues.

This clonotype was recorded at least ten times. V gene TRBV20-1 combines with J gene TRBJ2-1; no firm D call. Germline CDR1 DFQATT, CDR2 SNEGSKA (reference sequence). The V gene lost 5 bases and the J gene lost 5 bases, with 7 bases spanning the gap. The CDR3 has 11 amino acids. CDR3 sequence: CSASEHNEQFF. Here the CDR3 DNA reads TGCAGTGCTTCCGAACACAATGAGCAGTTCTTC.

V and J are TRBV4-3 and TRBJ2-1; D remains unclear. This CDR3 has 18 residues. Germline V gene data show CDR1 as LGHNA and CDR2 as YSLEER. Trimming took 0 bases from V and 4 from J, leaving 19 bases between them. CDR3 nucleotides: TGCGCCAGCAGCCAAGATAAGTTGAGTCAGAGTTCGTACAATGAGCAGTTCTTC. It codes for CASSQDKLSQSSYNEQFF.

Many counts were recorded for this clonotype. The V gene is TRBV25-1, the J gene TRBJ2-3; D gene ambiguous. Germline V lookup: CDR1 MGHDK, CDR2 SYGVNS. The ends were cut back, 3 bases at V and 2 bases at J, with 3 bases in the middle. This CDR3 region has 12 residues. Here the CDR3 reads CASSEDTDTQYF. In DNA, the CDR3 is TGTGCCAGCAGTGAGGACACAGATACGCAGTATTTT.

This clonotype was recorded at least ten times. The chain has TRBV20-1 and TRBJ1-6; D unresolved. Germline CDR1 reads DFQATT; CDR2 reads SNEGSKA (reference sequence). The length of the CDR3 is 13 residues. Trimming stripped 2 bases from V and 7 bases from J, with 9 bases between. CDR3 amino acids: CSARLERNSPLHF. CDR3 nucleotides: TGCAGTGCTAGATTAGAACGGAATTCACCCCTCCACTTT.

This clonotype was counted many times. The chain recombines TRBV7-2 with TRBJ2-2, with D maybe TRBD1 (6 bases). This CDR3 region has 15 residues. Per germline, CDR1 SGHTA and CDR2 FQGNSA. Trimming cost V 5 bases and J 2 bases, with 12 bases left between them. CDR3 in DNA: TGTGCCAGCAGCCCCTGGACAGTTAACACCGGGGAGCTGTTTTTT. It yields the protein CASSPWTVNTGELFF.

There are a few counts of this clonotype. The CDR3 DNA reads as TGTGCCAGCAGGTCGACAGCTCAAGAGACCCAGTACTTC. Protein sequence: CASRSTAQETQYF. The chain recombines TRBV7-2 with TRBJ2-5; maybe TRBD1 (5 bases). The CDR3 totals 13 residues. The V and J ends lost 6 bases and 2 bases respectively, with 10 bases between them. CDR1 SGHTA and CDR2 FQGNSA come from the germline V gene.

The chain carries TRBV20-1 and TRBJ2-7, with 7 bases matching TRBD1. Germline V gene data show CDR1 as DFQATT and CDR2 as SNEGSKA (reference sequence). There are 15 residues in the CDR3. V lost 4 bases to trimming and J lost 2 bases; unmatched junction nucleotides: 11. This chain's CDR3 is CSAIPRTGPTYEQYV. The CDR3 nucleotides read TGCAGTGCTATCCCCCGGACAGGCCCTACCTACGAGCAGTACGTC.

Only a few counts were recorded for this clonotype. This rearrangement joins TRBV20-1 to TRBJ1-5, with D maybe TRBD1 (5 bases). The germline V gene encodes CDR1 DFQATT and CDR2 SNEGSKA (reference sequence). Trimming left V 3 bases short and J 6 bases short, with 12 bases between. This CDR3 comprises 13 residues. CDR3 in amino acids: CSARDHQGQPQHF. The CDR3 coding sequence is TGCAGTGCTAGGGACCACCAGGGTCAGCCCCAGCATTTT.

The sample holds a few counts of this clonotype. The CDR3 is CSALMGTEAFF. The CDR3, as DNA: TGCAGTGCCCTGATGGGGACTGAAGCTTTCTTT. This chain connects TRBV20-1 to TRBJ1-1, with D uncertain. Trimming pared 6 bases from V and 5 bases from J, leaving 10 bases between. Germline V lookup: CDR1 DFQATT, CDR2 SNEGSKA (reference sequence). This CDR3 is 11 amino acids long.